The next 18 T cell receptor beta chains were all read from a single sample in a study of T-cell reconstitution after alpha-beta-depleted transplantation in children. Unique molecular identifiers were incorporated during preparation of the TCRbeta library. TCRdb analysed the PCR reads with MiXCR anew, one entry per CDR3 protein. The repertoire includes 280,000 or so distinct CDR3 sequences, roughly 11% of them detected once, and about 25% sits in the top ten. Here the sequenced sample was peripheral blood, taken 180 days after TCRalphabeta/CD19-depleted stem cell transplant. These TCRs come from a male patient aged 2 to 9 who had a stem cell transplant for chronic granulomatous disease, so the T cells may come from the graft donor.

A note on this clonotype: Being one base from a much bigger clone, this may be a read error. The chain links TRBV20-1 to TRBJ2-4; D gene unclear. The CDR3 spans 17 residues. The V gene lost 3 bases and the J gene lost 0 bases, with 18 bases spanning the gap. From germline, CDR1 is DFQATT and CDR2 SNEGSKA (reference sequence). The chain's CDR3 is CSARWWQDGIAKNIQYF. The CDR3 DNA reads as TGCAGTGCTAGGTGGTGGCAAGATGGAATAGCCAAAAACATTCAGTACTTC.

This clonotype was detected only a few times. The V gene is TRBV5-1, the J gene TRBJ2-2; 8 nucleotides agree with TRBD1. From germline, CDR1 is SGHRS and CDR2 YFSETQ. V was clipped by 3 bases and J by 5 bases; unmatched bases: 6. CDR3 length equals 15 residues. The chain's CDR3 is CASSSRTGMTGELFF. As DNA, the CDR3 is TGCGCCAGCAGCTCGCGGACAGGGATGACCGGGGAGCTGTTTTTT.

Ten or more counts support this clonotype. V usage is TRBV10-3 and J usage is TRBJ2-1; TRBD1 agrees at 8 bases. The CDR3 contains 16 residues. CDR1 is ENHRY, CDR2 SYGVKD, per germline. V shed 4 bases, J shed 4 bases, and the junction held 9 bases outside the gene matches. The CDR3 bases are TGTGCCATCAGTGGAGGTGACAGGGGACCATACAATGAGCAGTTCTTC. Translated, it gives CAISGGDRGPYNEQFF.

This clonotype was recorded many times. The CDR3 DNA reads TGTGCCAGCGCCCATCGGTCTGGCGGGGGGGCCTTAGAGACCCAGTACTTC. It specifies CASAHRSGGGALETQYF. V is TRBV7-6 and J is TRBJ2-5; 9 bases line up with TRBD2. The V and J ends lost 8 bases and 4 bases, in that order; junction bases with no gene match: 17. The CDR3 extends over 17 amino acids. Per germline, CDR1 SGHVS and CDR2 FNYEAQ. The full variable domain, rest sourced from reference TRBV7-6 and TRBJ2-5, is GAGVSQSPRYKVTKRGQDVALRCDPISGHVSLYWYRQALGQGPEFLTYFNYEAQQDKSGLPNDRFSAERPEGSISTLTIQRTEQRDSAMYRCASAHRSGGGALETQYFGPGTRLLVL.

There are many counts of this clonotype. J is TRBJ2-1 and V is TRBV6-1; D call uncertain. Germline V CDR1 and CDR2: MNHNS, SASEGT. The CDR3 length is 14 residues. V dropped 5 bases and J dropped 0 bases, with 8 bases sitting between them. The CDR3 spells CASSTASSYNEQFF. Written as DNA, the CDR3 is TGTGCCAGCAGTACAGCGTCCTCCTACAATGAGCAGTTCTTC.

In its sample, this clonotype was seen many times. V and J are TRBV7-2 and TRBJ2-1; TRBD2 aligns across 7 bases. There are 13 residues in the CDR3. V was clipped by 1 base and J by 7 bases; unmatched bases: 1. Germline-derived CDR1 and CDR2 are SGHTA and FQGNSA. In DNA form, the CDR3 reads TGTGCCAGCAGCTTAGGGACTAGTAATGAGCAGTTCTTC. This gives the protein CASSLGTSNEQFF.

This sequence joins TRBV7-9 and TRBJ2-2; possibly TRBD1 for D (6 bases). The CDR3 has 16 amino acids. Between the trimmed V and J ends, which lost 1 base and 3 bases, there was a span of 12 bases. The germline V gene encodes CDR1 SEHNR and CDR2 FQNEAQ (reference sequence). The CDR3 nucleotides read TGTGCCAGCAGCTTAGACAGGGCGAGGCACACCGGGGAGCTGTTTTTT. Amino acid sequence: CASSLDRARHTGELFF.

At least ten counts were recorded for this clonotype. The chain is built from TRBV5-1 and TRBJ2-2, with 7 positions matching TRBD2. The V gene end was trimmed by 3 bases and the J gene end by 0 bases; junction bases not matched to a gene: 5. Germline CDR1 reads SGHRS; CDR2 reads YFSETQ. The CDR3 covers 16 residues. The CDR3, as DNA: TGCGCCAGCAGCTCGATAGCGGGCCCGAACACCGGGGAGCTGTTTTTT. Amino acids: CASSSIAGPNTGELFF.

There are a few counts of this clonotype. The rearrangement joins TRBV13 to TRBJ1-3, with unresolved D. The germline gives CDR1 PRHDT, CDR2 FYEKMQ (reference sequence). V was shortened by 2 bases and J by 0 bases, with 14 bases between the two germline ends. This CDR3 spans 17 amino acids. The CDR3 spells CASSLKVLRDSGNTIYF. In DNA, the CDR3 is TGTGCCAGCAGCTTAAAGGTCCTCCGCGACTCTGGAAACACCATATATTTT.

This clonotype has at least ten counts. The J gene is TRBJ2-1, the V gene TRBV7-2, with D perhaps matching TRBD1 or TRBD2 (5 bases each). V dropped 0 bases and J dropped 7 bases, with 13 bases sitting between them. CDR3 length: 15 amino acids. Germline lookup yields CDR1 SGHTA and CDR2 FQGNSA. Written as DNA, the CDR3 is TGTGCCAGCAGCTTAGCCGGGACCCCGTCAAATGAGCAGTTCTTC. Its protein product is CASSLAGTPSNEQFF.

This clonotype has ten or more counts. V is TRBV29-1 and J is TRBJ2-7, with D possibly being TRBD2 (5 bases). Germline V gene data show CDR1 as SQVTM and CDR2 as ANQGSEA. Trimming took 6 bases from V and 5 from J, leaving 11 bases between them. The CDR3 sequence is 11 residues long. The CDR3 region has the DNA TGCAGCGTGGGGAGAAGGAACGAGCAGTACTTC. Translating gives CSVGRRNEQYF.

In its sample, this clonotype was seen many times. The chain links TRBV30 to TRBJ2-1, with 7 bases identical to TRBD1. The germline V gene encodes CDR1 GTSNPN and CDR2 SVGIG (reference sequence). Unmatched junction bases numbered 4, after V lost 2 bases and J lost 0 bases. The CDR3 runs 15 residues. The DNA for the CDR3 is TGTGCCTGGAGTTCGACAGGGTTCTCCTACAATGAGCAGTTCTTC. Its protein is CAWSSTGFSYNEQFF.

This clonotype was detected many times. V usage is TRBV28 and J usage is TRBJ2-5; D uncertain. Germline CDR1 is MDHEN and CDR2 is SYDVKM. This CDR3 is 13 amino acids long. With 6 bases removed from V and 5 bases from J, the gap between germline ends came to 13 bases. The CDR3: CASSPRVSETQYF. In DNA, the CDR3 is TGTGCCAGCAGCCCACGCGTGTCGGAGACCCAGTACTTC.

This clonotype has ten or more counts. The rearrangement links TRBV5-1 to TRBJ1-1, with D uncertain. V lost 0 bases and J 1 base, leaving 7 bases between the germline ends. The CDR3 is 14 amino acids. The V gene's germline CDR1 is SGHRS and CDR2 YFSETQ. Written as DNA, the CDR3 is TGCGCCAGCAGCTTGGAAGGGCCGAACACTGAAGCTTTCTTT. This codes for CASSLEGPNTEAFF.

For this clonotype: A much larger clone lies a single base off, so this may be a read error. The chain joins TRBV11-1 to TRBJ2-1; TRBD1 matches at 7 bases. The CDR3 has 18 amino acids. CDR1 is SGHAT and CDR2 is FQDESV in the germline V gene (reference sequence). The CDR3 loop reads CASSLARFGTEPYTEQFF. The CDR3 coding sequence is TGTGCCAGCAGCTTAGCCCGGTTTGGGACAGAGCCCTACACTGAGCAGTTCTTC.

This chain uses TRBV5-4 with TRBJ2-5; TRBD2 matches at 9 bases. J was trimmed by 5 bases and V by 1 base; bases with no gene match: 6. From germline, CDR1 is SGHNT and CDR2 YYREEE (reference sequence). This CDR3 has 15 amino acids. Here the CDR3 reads CASSLWRGGRETQYF. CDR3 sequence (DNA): TGTGCCAGCAGCTTGTGGCGGGGGGGCCGGGAGACCCAGTACTTC.

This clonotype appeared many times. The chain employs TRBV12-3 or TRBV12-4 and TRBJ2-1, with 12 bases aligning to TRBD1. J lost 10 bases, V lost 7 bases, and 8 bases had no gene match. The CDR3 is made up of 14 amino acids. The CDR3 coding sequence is TGTGCCAGCAAACCGGGACAGGGGGCAAGCGAGCAGTTCTTC. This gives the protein CASKPGQGASEQFF.

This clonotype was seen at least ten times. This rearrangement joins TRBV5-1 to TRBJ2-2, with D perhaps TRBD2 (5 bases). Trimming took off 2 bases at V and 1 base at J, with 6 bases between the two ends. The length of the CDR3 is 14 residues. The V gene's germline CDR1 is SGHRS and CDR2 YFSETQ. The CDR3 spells CASSFSGNTGELFF. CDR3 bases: TGCGCCAGCAGCTTCAGCGGGAACACCGGGGAGCTGTTTTTT.